This T cell receptor (beta chain) was observed in a study of T cell repertoires in ileal Crohn's disease. Germline V gene sequence: CDR1 SGHAT, CDR2 FQNNGV. J gave up 5 bases and V 3 bases, and 8 bases lay outside the gene matches. The length of the CDR3 is 17 residues. Assay used: immunoSEQ multiplex PCR; TCRdb lists only in-frame clones, some missing. The repertoire holds 2,000 to 2,500 clones, with around 90% as singletons. The origin of this receptor is an adult with Crohn's disease. Sample: ileal tissue. This sequence joins TRBV11-2 and TRBJ2-5; TRBD2 matches at 14 bases. CDR3 amino acids: CASSLRRLAGGPETQYF. The CDR3 DNA follows: TGTGCCAGCAGCTTGAGGCGACTAGCGGGGGGGCCCGAGACCCAGTACTTC.